This T cell receptor (beta chain) was identified in a study of OX40 agonist ivuxolimab in advanced cancers. Study-wide context: Patients were 82.7% male with ages about 20 to 79, mean about 60. One hepatocellular carcinoma and a couple of cutaneous melanoma patients partially responded.

The CDR3 loop spans 15 amino acids. Germline V gene lookup returns CDR1 LGHNA and CDR2 YNFKEQ. Unmatched junction bases numbered 2, after V lost 0 bases and J lost 3 bases. Produced via immunoSEQ multiplex PCR; TCRdb's table is partial and in-frame only. Of nearly 85,000 clones listed, roughly 80% are singletons. The sequence was collected from an adult with an advanced solid tumor such as melanoma, head and neck, liver or kidney cancer. This sequence joins TRBV4-2 and TRBJ1-3; 7 bases align to TRBD1. Sequenced here: CD4+ or CD8+ T cells sorted from blood, sampled in a trial of the OX40 agonist ivuxolimab. CDR3 region: CASSQEGQIGNTIYF. In DNA form, the CDR3 reads TGTGCCAGCAGCCAAGAGGGACAGATTGGAAACACCATATATTTT.